The 21 T cell receptor beta chains reported below all come from one sample, sequenced in a study of PD-1 blockade in mismatch repair-deficient tumors. Assay: immunoSEQ multiplex PCR; the TCRdb copy retains only in-frame clones and omits some. The table has roughly 53,000 clones, approximately 80% seen once; the top ten hold around 3.4%. This specimen was peripheral blood, taken 4 weeks after starting pembrolizumab. These receptors all stem from an adult with mismatch repair-deficient cancer.

The J gene is TRBJ2-7, the V gene TRBV18, with D perhaps TRBD1 (6 bases). Germline loops: CDR1 KGHSH, CDR2 LQKENI. Deletions cut 3 bases from V and 2 bases from J, with 11 bases between. The CDR3 has 14 residues. Here the CDR3 reads CASSPSDSTYEQYF. CDR3 bases: TGTGCCAGCTCACCTTCGGACAGCACCTACGAGCAGTACTTC.

The rearrangement uses TRBV27 and TRBJ2-7; 7 nucleotides line up with TRBD1. J was trimmed by 0 bases and V by 6 bases; bases with no gene match: 17. Germline assignment: CDR1 MNHEY and CDR2 SMNVEV (reference sequence). The CDR3 loop spans 18 amino acids. The CDR3 coding sequence is TGTGCCAGCAGCCCCGGGACAGAAGGTCCAAGTACCTCCTACGAGCAGTACTTC. It encodes CASSPGTEGPSTSYEQYF.

The chain links TRBV5-5 to TRBJ1-2; D is uncertain. CDR3 size: 12 residues. Trimming took off 0 bases at V and 7 bases at J, with 7 bases between the two ends. The germline gives CDR1 SGHKS, CDR2 YYEKEE (reference sequence). For the CDR3, the DNA is TGTGCCAGCAGCTTGGCAGGTGGTGGCTACACCTTC. This gives the protein CASSLAGGGYTF.

V usage is TRBV6-5 and J usage is TRBJ2-5, with 7 positions matching TRBD2. There are 14 residues in the CDR3. With 2 bases clipped from V and 4 bases from J, the junction kept 4 bases outside the gene matches. Germline lookup yields CDR1 MNHEY and CDR2 SVGAGI. The CDR3 coding sequence is TGTGCCAGCAGTTACGGGACTATAAGAGAGACCCAGTACTTC. Translated, it gives CASSYGTIRETQYF.

The genes are TRBV9 and TRBJ2-3; D might be TRBD1 (6 bases). This CDR3 comprises 15 residues. V was pared by 4 bases and J by 2 bases, with 14 bases between. Germline CDR1 and CDR2: SGDLS and YYNGEE. The CDR3: CASSLQGRDTDTQYF. In nucleotides, the CDR3 is TGTGCCAGCAGCTTACAGGGTCGGGACACAGATACGCAGTATTTT. The whole variable domain, remainder taken from reference TRBV9 and TRBJ2-3, is DSGVTQTPKHLITATGQRVTLRCSPRSGDLSVYWYQQSLDQGLQFLIQYYNGEERAKGNILERFSAQQFPDLHSELNLSSLELGDSALYFCASSLQGRDTDTQYFGPGTRLTVL.

About this clone: Distinct nucleotide sequences in the sample also encode this CDR3. J is TRBJ1-4 and V is TRBV5-1; a possible D gene is TRBD1 (5 bases). The CDR3 extends over 14 amino acids. CDR1 and CDR2 from the germline V gene are SGHRS and YFSETQ. V was pared by 4 bases and J by 8 bases, with 15 bases between. Written as DNA, the CDR3 is TGCGCCAGCAGCCTTTGGGGGAGCGGGGAAAAACTGTTTTTT. Translated: CASSLWGSGEKLFF.

This clone came up once. This rearrangement joins TRBV6-5 to TRBJ1-2; perhaps TRBD1 as D (6 bases). Germline CDR1 MNHEY, CDR2 SVGAGI. V shed 5 bases and J shed 4 bases, with 8 bases lying between them. The CDR3 spans 12 residues. This chain's CDR3 is CASSPDSYGYTF. CDR3 sequence (DNA): TGTGCCAGCAGTCCGGACAGCTATGGCTACACCTTC.

J is TRBJ1-3 and V is TRBV11-2; D is possibly TRBD1 (6 bases). Germline lookup yields CDR1 SGHAT and CDR2 FQNNGV. The CDR3 totals 16 residues. The V end was cut by 0 bases, the J end by 4 bases, with 13 bases between. The CDR3 sequence: CASSLESSGAGNTIYF. DNA for the CDR3: TGTGCCAGCAGCTTAGAATCTTCAGGGGCAGGAAACACCATATATTTT.

The chain joins TRBV7-2 to TRBJ2-3; D is perhaps TRBD2 (6 bases). The CDR3 loop spans 15 amino acids. V was cut by 5 bases and J by 0 bases, with 12 bases left in between. The germline V gene has CDR1 SGHTA and CDR2 FQGNSA. The CDR3: CASSALGTSTDTQYF. The CDR3 nucleotides read TGTGCCAGCAGCGCACTAGGGACTAGCACAGATACGCAGTATTTT.

This clone showed up just once. The rearrangement uses TRBV30 and TRBJ1-3; D is unresolved. V gave up 4 bases and J gave up 4 bases, with 5 bases separating them. CDR3 size: 11 residues. The germline gives CDR1 GTSNPN, CDR2 SVGIG (reference sequence). CDR3 in DNA: TGTGCCTGGAAAGAAGGAAACACCATATATTTT. This sequence encodes CAWKEGNTIYF.

This clone has just a few counts. This sequence joins TRBV5-4 and TRBJ2-7; tentatively, D is TRBD1 or TRBD2 (5 bases each). V lost 4 bases to trimming and J lost 2 bases, with 13 bases between them. The CDR3 consists of 14 residues. Germline loops: CDR1 SGHNT, CDR2 YYREEE (reference sequence). The CDR3 bases are TGTGCCAGCAGCACCCGGGACGGAACCTACGAGCAGTACTTC. Translating it yields CASSTRDGTYEQYF.

The V and J genes are TRBV10-2 and TRBJ2-7; 9 bases fit TRBD2. Germline CDR1 reads WSHSY; CDR2 reads SAAADI. The CDR3 is 14 amino acids. The ends lost 5 bases at V and 3 bases at J; junction bases unmatched: 5. The CDR3 loop is CASSWREGRYEQYF. CDR3 sequence (DNA): TGCGCCAGCAGTTGGCGGGAGGGCCGCTACGAGCAGTACTTC.

This clone was counted at least ten times. The V gene is TRBV30, the J gene TRBJ2-1; 10 bases are shared with TRBD1. CDR1 GTSNPN and CDR2 SVGIG come from the germline V gene (reference sequence). CDR3 length: 18 residues. After removal of 0 bases from V and 7 bases from J, the junction contained 15 bases not matched to a gene. The CDR3 DNA reads as TGTGCCTGGAGTGTACGGGAGTTTGGGGGACAGGGGAATAATGAGCAGTTCTTC. Translation: CAWSVREFGGQGNNEQFF.

V is TRBV29-1 and J is TRBJ1-2; D unresolved. V lost 3 bases, J lost 4 bases, and 15 bases lay in between. Germline V gives CDR1 SQVTM, CDR2 ANQGSEA. This CDR3 comprises 14 residues. CDR3 loop: CSVDGHTARYGYTF. In DNA form, the CDR3 reads TGCAGCGTTGATGGCCATACGGCCCGCTATGGCTACACCTTC.

The rearrangement links TRBV10-3 to TRBJ2-2; D unclear. Trimming removed 0 bases at V and 0 bases at J, with 11 bases between. The CDR3 extends over 17 amino acids. Germline lookup yields CDR1 ENHRY and CDR2 SYGVKD. The CDR3 spells CAISESDQDPNTGELFF. The CDR3 region has the DNA TGTGCCATCAGTGAGTCGGACCAGGACCCGAACACCGGGGAGCTGTTTTTT.

This chain joins TRBV13 and TRBJ2-2; 9 nucleotides agree with TRBD2. J was trimmed by 4 bases and V by 1 base; bases with no gene match: 4. The CDR3 runs to 16 residues. Germline V lookup: CDR1 PRHDT, CDR2 FYEKMQ (reference sequence). CDR3 DNA sequence: TGTGCCAGCAGCTTAGCCGGGACTAGCAGCACCGGGGAGCTGTTTTTT. It specifies CASSLAGTSSTGELFF.

The rearrangement uses TRBV7-3 and TRBJ2-3, with D uncertain. Trimming took 2 bases from V and 3 from J, leaving 6 bases between them. The germline CDR1 and CDR2 sequences are SGHTA and FQGTGA. The length of the CDR3 is 13 residues. CDR3 nucleotide sequence: TGTGCCAGCAGCTTACTGAGTACAGATACGCAGTATTTT. This translates into CASSLLSTDTQYF.

The chain uses TRBV2 and TRBJ2-7; D is ambiguous. The germline V gene encodes CDR1 SNHLY and CDR2 FYNNEI. The length of the CDR3 is 11 residues. V dropped 2 bases and J dropped 4 bases, with 3 bases sitting between them. The CDR3 loop reads CASSELYEQYF. CDR3 sequence (DNA): TGTGCCAGCAGTGAACTTTACGAGCAGTACTTC.

The genes are TRBV18 and TRBJ2-3; D remains unclear. V lost 6 bases and J lost 0, with 13 bases in between. Germline V gene data show CDR1 as KGHSH and CDR2 as LQKENI. The CDR3 sequence is 15 residues long. The CDR3 reads CASSRSSGSTDTQYF. The CDR3, as DNA: TGTGCCAGCTCCCGTTCGTCCGGTAGCACAGATACGCAGTATTTT.

V and J are TRBV19 and TRBJ2-1, with unresolved D. The CDR3 is 12 amino acids. The ends were cut back, 4 bases at V and 8 bases at J, with 9 bases in the middle. The germline V gene encodes CDR1 LNHDA and CDR2 SQIVND (reference sequence). The DNA of the CDR3 is TGTGCCAGTAGTACGCAACGCGATGAGCAGTTCTTC. It encodes CASSTQRDEQFF.

The chain uses TRBV6-5 and TRBJ2-1; no clear D gene. This CDR3 region has 14 residues. V lost 6 bases and J 2 bases, leaving 11 bases between the germline ends. Looked up from germline, CDR1 is MNHEY and CDR2 is SVGAGI. Here the CDR3 DNA reads TGTGCCAGCAGGATAGGCCTTGCCTACAATGAGCAGTTCTTC. Protein sequence: CASRIGLAYNEQFF.